This record looks at one T cell receptor beta chain sequence and its context. Its antigen has not been determined. A Human TCR Profiling Kit was used to prepare UMI-labeled 5' RACE TCRbeta libraries. The same number of PCR cycles was used to prepare all TCRbeta libraries in parallel. The authors processed their data as follows. The number of functional CDR3beta clonotypes in each TCRbeta library ranged from roughly 3,000 to 20,000. MIGEC 1.2.9 was used for UMI extraction and consensus assembly, with a minimum of three reads required per UMI. MiXCR 3.0.3 was used to extract in-frame CDR3beta repertoires. Each sample was downsampled to 42,000 randomly selected UMIs before diversity metrics were calculated in VDJtools 1.2.1. For the top 3,000 clones of each sample pair, the repertoire overlap metrics D, R and F2 were calculated in VDJtools. One entry per CDR3 protein sequence results from the TCRdb reprocessing of the reads, with DNA left out. TCRdb, not the authors, supplied the V and J calls. This sample's clone table shows about 3,700 distinct CDR3 sequences. The top ten constitute 30% to 40% of the sample.

The record originates from a study of human CD8 memory T cell subsets (dated by TCRdb to 2018 to 2020). Study-level background: TCRbeta repertoires of stem-like (TSTEM), progenitor exhausted-like (TPEX) and effector memory CD8+ T cell subsets were compared to assess their clonal relationships. Six donors each provided TSTEM, TPEX and effector memory subsets, and TCRbeta repertoires were obtained from all six.

Sequences SGHNT (CDR1) and YENEEA (CDR2) are obtained from the germline V gene. From the cysteine up to the phenylalanine, the CDR3 has a length of 13 residues. The nucleotide record is missing. Points the paper makes about the study in general: Chao1 estimates suggested greater repertoire diversity in TSTEM than in TPEX subsets, potentially reflecting a broader range of specificities. Normalized Shannon-Wiener diversity was similarly high in the TSTEM and TPEX subsets, while the effector memory subsets were comparatively less diverse. Sequencing was limited to TCRbeta chains, and the repertoire comparisons were based on a handful of donors analyzed with paired t-tests and Bonferroni correction. Clonotypes were shared with effector memory cells by both stem-like subsets, but only minimal overlap was found between TSTEM and TPEX repertoires, suggesting distinct antigen spectra.

Density gradient separation was used to isolate peripheral blood mononuclear cells from healthy donor buffy coats. In the study, total CD8+ T cells were enriched by negative magnetic separation with EasySep or MojoSort CD8+ T cell isolation kits. For each subset, total RNA was extracted using an RNeasy Mini Kit from duplicate vials of about 160,000 sorted CD8+ T cells. The PBMCs were used either fresh or after being cryopreserved in fetal bovine serum with around 10% DMSO. Fluorescence-activated cell sorting on a FACSAria III was used to sort the CD8+ T cell subsets to purity. Material for sequencing was CD8+ T cells from PBMCs. The receptor was derived from a human donor in good health. Here the chain combines TRBV11-3 and TRBJ2-7; no DNA is available, so the TRBD1 call from TCRdb remains unchecked. For the CDR3, the sequence is CASSFEGGYEQYF.